This T cell receptor (beta chain) emerged from a study of beta chain features in type 1 diabetes. This clone was detected a few times. Expressed TCRB transcripts were sequenced because the entire RNA isolate underwent reverse transcription. TCRdb's table, derived via immunoSEQ multiplex PCR, lists solely in-frame clones and lacks some. This table holds hundreds of thousands of clones, approximately 13% found once. The material sequenced was naive CD4+ T cells from blood. This TCR was recovered from a man aged 30 to 45 in good health.

CDR3 DNA sequence: TGTGCCACCAGCATTATGAACACTGAAGCTTTCTTT. This encodes CATSIMNTEAFF. V gene TRBV15 combines with J gene TRBJ1-1; D ambiguous. V was shortened by 4 bases and J by 0 bases, with 3 bases between the two germline ends. The CDR3 spans 12 residues. Germline lookup yields CDR1 LNHNV and CDR2 YYDKDF (reference sequence).